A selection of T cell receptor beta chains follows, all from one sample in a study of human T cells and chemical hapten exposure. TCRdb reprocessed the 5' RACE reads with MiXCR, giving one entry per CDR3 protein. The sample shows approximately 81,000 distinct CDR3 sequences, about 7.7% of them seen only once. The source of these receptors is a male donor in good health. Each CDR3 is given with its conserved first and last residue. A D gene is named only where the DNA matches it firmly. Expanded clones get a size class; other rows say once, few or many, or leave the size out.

CASSRGLAVSETQYF,TGTGCCAGCAGCCGAGGACTAGCGGTTTCAGAGACCCAGTACTTC,TRBJ2-5,15,TRBD2,TRBV11-2,many
CASMGGTSSPLHF,TGTGCCAGCATGGGGGGGACGAGTTCACCCCTCCACTTT,TRBJ1-6,13,NA,TRBV2,many
CASIPGLASYNEQFF,TGTGCCAGCATTCCGGGACTAGCATCCTACAATGAGCAGTTCTTC,TRBJ2-1,15,TRBD2,TRBV12-3/TRBV12-4,many
CASSGAPGQAANYGYTF,TGTGCCAGCAGTGGCGCCCCCGGACAGGCCGCGAACTATGGCTACACCTTC,TRBJ1-2,17,TRBD1,TRBV25-1,many
CSVIGQGGRSYEQYF,TGCAGCGTTATTGGACAGGGGGGAAGGTCCTACGAGCAGTACTTC,TRBJ2-7,15,TRBD1,TRBV29-1,many
CSVEDWESSGRGTYNEQFF,TGCAGCGTTGAAGATTGGGAGTCTAGCGGGAGGGGGACCTACAATGAGCAGTTCTTC,TRBJ2-1,19,TRBD2,TRBV29-1,many
CASSPGTGRTYEQYF,TGCGCCAGCAGCCCCGGGACCGGTCGGACCTACGAGCAGTACTTC,TRBJ2-7,15,NA,TRBV5-1,NA
CASSPGQKGDTQYF,TGTGCCAGCAGCCCAGGACAGAAAGGAGATACGCAGTATTTT,TRBJ2-3,14,NA,TRBV12-3/TRBV12-4,many
CASRPKTGAKGGHTEAFF,TGTGCCAGCAGACCTAAAACAGGGGCTAAGGGTGGCCACACTGAAGCTTTCTTT,TRBJ1-1,18,TRBD1,TRBV12-3/TRBV12-4,NA
CASSFQGGGGETQYF,TGTGCCAGCAGCTTCCAGGGAGGGGGCGGAGAGACCCAGTACTTC,TRBJ2-5,15,NA,TRBV7-2,NA
CSVVIVRDPYEQYF,TGCAGCGTTGTAATCGTTCGAGACCCCTACGAGCAGTACTTC,TRBJ2-7,14,NA,TRBV29-1,many
CASSLTGGYTDTQYF,TGTGCCAGCAGCCTAACAGGGGGATACACAGATACGCAGTATTTT,TRBJ2-3,15,TRBD1,TRBV5-4,NA
CASSLQQEKPQHF,TGTGCCAGCAGCTTACAACAGGAGAAGCCCCAGCATTTT,TRBJ1-5,13,NA,TRBV3-1,many
CASSLGLSYEQYF,TGTGCCAGCAGCTTAGGGCTTTCCTACGAGCAGTACTTC,TRBJ2-7,13,NA,TRBV7-2,few
CATTQGPKGYTF,TGTGCCACCACTCAGGGACCTAAGGGCTACACCTTC,TRBJ1-2,12,NA,TRBV6-2/TRBV6-3,few
CASSLVPGHGELFF,TGTGCCAGCAGCTTAGTCCCAGGTCACGGGGAGCTGTTTTTT,TRBJ2-2,14,NA,TRBV7-7,NA
CASSLGPGSSYNEQFF,TGTGCCAGCAGCTTAGGCCCAGGGAGCTCCTACAATGAGCAGTTCTTC,TRBJ2-1,16,NA,TRBV7-8,NA
CASSQEVKPNTEAFF,TGCGCCAGCAGCCAAGAGGTAAAACCGAACACTGAAGCTTTCTTT,TRBJ1-1,15,NA,TRBV4-3,NA
CASSQERVGANYGYTF,TGCGCCAGCAGCCAAGAGAGGGTCGGGGCTAACTATGGCTACACCTTC,TRBJ1-2,16,NA,TRBV4-1,NA
CASSISNTGANVLTF,TGTGCCAGTAGTATCTCGAATACTGGGGCCAACGTCCTGACTTTC,TRBJ2-6,15,NA,TRBV19,few
CASSHVNNQPQHF,TGTGCCAGCAGCCACGTGAACAATCAGCCCCAGCATTTT,TRBJ1-5,13,NA,TRBV7-2,NA
CASSRDSHYEQYF,TGCGCCAGCAGCCGGGACAGCCACTACGAGCAGTACTTC,TRBJ2-7,13,TRBD1,TRBV5-1,few
CASSRISGSKTDTQYF,TGTGCCAGCAGTCGAATCAGCGGGAGTAAAACAGATACGCAGTATTTT,TRBJ2-3,16,TRBD2,TRBV12-3/TRBV12-4,few
CSARGGTGSYEQYF,TGCAGTGCTAGAGGTGGGACAGGATCCTACGAGCAGTACTTC,TRBJ2-7,14,TRBD1,TRBV20-1,NA
CASSSGQYYGYTF,TGTGCCAGCAGTTCTGGACAGTACTATGGCTACACCTTC,TRBJ1-2,13,NA,TRBV27,few
CSARGGIRDEQYF,TGCAGCGCCAGAGGGGGCATAAGAGACGAGCAGTACTTC,TRBJ2-7,13,TRBD1,TRBV29-1,NA
CASNPPADTQYF,TGTGCCAGCAACCCACCGGCGGATACGCAGTATTTT,TRBJ2-3,12,NA,TRBV6-5,many
CASRGGYNSPLHF,TGTGCCTCAAGAGGCGGTTATAATTCACCCCTCCACTTT,TRBJ1-6,13,NA,TRBV10-3,NA
CASSQDFQVSYEQYF,TGCGCCAGCAGCCAAGATTTCCAGGTCTCCTACGAGCAGTACTTC,TRBJ2-7,15,NA,TRBV4-3,NA
CASSLGRDRSYEQYF,TGTGCCAGCAGCTTAGGCCGGGACAGATCCTACGAGCAGTACTTC,TRBJ2-7,15,TRBD1,TRBV7-9,many
CSAHRGRMNQPQHF,TGCAGTGCGCACCGCGGACGGATGAATCAGCCCCAGCATTTT,TRBJ1-5,14,NA,TRBV20-1,many
CAISAGTSRNEQFF,TGTGCCATCAGTGCCGGGACTAGCCGCAATGAGCAGTTCTTC,TRBJ2-1,14,TRBD2,TRBV10-3,few
CAWGDGTNEKLFF,TGTGCCTGGGGGGACGGGACGAATGAAAAACTGTTTTTT,TRBJ1-4,13,NA,TRBV30,few
CSARYLAGDYNEQFF,TGCAGTGCTAGGTATCTAGCGGGGGACTACAATGAGCAGTTCTTC,TRBJ2-1,15,TRBD2,TRBV20-1,many
CASQGLWRGELFF,TGTGCCTCCCAGGGGCTGTGGCGCGGGGAGCTGTTTTTT,TRBJ2-2,13,NA,TRBV30,NA
CATSRESSSYEQYF,TGTGCCACCAGCAGAGAGTCCAGTTCCTACGAGCAGTACTTC,TRBJ2-7,14,NA,TRBV15,NA